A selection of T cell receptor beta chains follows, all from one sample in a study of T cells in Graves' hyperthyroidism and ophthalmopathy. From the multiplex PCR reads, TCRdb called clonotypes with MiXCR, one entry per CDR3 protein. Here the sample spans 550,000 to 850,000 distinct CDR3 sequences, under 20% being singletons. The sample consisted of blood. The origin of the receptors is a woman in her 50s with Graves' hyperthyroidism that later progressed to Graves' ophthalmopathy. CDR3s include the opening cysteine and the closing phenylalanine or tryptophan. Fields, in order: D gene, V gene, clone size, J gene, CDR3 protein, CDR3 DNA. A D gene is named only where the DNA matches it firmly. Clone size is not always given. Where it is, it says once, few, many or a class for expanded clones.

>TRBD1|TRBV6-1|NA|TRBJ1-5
CASSRGQPLGNQPQHF
TGTGCCAGCAGCCGGGGACAGCCTTTAGGGAATCAGCCCCAGCATTTT
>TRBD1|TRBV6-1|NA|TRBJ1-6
CASRGTGSSYNSPLHF
TGTGCCAGCCGTGGGACAGGGAGCTCCTATAATTCACCCCTCCACTTT
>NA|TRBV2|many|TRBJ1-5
CASSAGFYNQPQHF
TGTGCCAGCAGTGCCGGGTTTTACAATCAGCCCCAGCATTTT
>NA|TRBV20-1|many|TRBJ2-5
CSASAPGPQETQYF
TGCAGTGCTAGCGCTCCAGGGCCACAAGAGACCCAGTACTTC
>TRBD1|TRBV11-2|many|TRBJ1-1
CASSSTGSRNTEAFF
TGTGCCAGCAGCTCGACAGGGAGTCGGAACACTGAAGCTTTCTTT
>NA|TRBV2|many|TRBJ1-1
CASSDEKPGITEAFF
TGTGCCAGCAGTGACGAAAAGCCGGGGATCACTGAAGCTTTCTTT
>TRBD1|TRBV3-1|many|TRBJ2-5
CASSQDRLYRGRETQYF
TGTGCCAGCAGCCAAGACCGCCTCTACAGGGGTCGGGAGACCCAGTACTTC
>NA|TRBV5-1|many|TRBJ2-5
CASSLETGRETQYF
TGCGCCAGCAGCTTGGAGACAGGAAGGGAGACCCAGTACTTC
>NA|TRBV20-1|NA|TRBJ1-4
CSARPPGLRGEKLFF
TGCAGTGCTAGACCTCCCGGGCTACGTGGTGAAAAACTGTTTTTT
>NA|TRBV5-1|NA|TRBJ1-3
CASSLDFTSGNTIYF
TGCGCCAGCAGCTTGGACTTCACCTCTGGAAACACCATATATTTT
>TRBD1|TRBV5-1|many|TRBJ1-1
CASSLWGLGQAGTEAFF
TGCGCCAGCAGCTTGTGGGGACTGGGACAGGCGGGCACTGAAGCTTTCTTT
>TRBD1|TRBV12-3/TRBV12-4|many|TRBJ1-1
CASSSRTGRVNTEAFF
TGTGCCAGCAGTTCCCGGACAGGGAGGGTGAACACTGAAGCTTTCTTT
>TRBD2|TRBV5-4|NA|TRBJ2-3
CASSPQTSGGALDTQYF
TGTGCCAGCAGCCCCCAGACTAGCGGGGGGGCATTAGATACGCAGTATTTT
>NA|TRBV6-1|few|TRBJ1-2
CASTGTYFGYTF
TGTGCCAGCACCGGGACATACTTCGGCTACACCTTC
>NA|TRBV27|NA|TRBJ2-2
CASTLRGTLNTGELFF
TGTGCCAGCACCCTCCGCGGGACACTGAACACCGGGGAGCTGTTTTTT
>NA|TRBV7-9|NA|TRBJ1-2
CASSLNREERKYGYTF
TGTGCCAGCAGCTTAAACAGGGAAGAAAGAAAGTATGGCTACACCTTC
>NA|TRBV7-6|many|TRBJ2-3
CASSLSAGSTDTQYF
TGTGCCAGCAGCTTAAGCGCCGGGAGCACAGATACGCAGTATTTT
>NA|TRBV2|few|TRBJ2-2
CASSDLTTGAGELFF
TGTGCCAGCAGTGACCTCACCACAGGCGCCGGGGAGCTGTTTTTT
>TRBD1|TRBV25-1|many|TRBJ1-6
CASSDTGTVNSPLHF
TGTGCCAGCAGTGACACCGGGACAGTCAATTCACCCCTCCACTTT
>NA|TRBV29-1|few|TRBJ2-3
CSVENWASDTQYF
TGCAGCGTTGAAAATTGGGCGAGTGATACGCAGTATTTT
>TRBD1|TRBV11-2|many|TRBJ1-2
CASSSLERTGGFGYTF
TGTGCCAGCAGCTCCCTTGAAAGGACAGGGGGGTTTGGCTACACCTTC
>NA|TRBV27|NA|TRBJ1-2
CASSLRAVLGGYTF
TGTGCCAGCAGTTTACGGGCAGTCCTAGGAGGCTACACCTTC
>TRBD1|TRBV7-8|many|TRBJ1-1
CASSPRQGDSEAFF
TGTGCCAGCAGCCCGAGACAGGGAGATTCTGAAGCTTTCTTT
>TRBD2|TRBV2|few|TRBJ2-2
CASKTGLASTGELFF
TGTGCCAGCAAAACGGGACTAGCGTCCACCGGGGAGCTGTTTTTT
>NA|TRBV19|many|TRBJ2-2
CASSMVPAGRTGELFF
TGTGCCAGTAGTATGGTTCCGGCAGGGCGCACCGGGGAGCTGTTTTTT
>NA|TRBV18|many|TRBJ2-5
CASSPPAQETQYF
TGTGCCAGCAGCCCCCCGGCCCAAGAGACCCAGTACTTC
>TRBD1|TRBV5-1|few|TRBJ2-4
CASSSTGGAGNIQYF
TGCGCCAGCAGCTCGACAGGGGGCGCCGGAAACATTCAGTACTTC